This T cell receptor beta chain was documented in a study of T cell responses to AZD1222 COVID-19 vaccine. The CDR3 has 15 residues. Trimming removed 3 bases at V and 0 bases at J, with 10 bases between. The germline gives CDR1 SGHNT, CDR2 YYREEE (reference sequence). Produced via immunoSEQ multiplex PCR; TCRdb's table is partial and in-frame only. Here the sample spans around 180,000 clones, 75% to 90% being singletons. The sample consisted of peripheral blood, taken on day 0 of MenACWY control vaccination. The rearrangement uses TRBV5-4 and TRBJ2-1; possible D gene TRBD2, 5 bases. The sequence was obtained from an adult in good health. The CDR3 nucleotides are TGTGCCAGCAGCTCGGGAACGAGCTCCTACAATGAGCAGTTCTTC. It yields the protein CASSSGTSSYNEQFF.